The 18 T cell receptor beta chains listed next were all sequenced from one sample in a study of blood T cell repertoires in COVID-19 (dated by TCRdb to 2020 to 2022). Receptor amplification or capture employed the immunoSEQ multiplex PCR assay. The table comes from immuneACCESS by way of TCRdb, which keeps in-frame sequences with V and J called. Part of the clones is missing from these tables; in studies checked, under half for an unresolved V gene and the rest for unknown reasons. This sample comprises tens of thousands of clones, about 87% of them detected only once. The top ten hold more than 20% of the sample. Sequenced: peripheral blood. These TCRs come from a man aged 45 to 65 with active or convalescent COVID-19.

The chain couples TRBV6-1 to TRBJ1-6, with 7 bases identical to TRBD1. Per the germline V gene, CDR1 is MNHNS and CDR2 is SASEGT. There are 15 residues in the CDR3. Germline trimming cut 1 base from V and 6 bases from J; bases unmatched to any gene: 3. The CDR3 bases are TGTGCCAGCAGTGAAGGGAGGGACAGTAATTCACCCCTCCACTTT. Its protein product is CASSEGRDSNSPLHF.

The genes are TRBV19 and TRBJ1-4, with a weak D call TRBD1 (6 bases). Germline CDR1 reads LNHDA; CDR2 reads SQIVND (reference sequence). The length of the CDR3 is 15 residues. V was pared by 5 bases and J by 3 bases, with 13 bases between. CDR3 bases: TGTGCCAGTAGTGGACAGCACGCACCTAATGAAAAACTGTTTTTT. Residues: CASSGQHAPNEKLFF.

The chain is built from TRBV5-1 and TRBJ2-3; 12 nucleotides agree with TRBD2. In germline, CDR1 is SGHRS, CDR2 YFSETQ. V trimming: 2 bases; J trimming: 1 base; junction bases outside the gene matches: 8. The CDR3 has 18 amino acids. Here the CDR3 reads CASSLRLAGDGRTDTQYF. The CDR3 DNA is TGCGCCAGCAGCTTACGACTAGCGGGAGACGGGCGCACAGATACGCAGTATTTT.

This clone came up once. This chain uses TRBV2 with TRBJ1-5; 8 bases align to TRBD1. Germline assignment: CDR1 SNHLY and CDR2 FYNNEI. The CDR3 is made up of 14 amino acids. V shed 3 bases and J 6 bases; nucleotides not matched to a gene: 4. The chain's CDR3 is CASSERTGLQPQHF. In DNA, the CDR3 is TGTGCCAGCAGTGAGAGGACAGGGCTTCAGCCCCAGCATTTT.

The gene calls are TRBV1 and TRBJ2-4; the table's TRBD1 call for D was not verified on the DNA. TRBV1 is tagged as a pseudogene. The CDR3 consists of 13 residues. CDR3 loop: CTSSHTGRDIQYF. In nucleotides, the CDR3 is TGCACCAGCAGCCATACAGGGAGAGACATTCAGTACTTC.

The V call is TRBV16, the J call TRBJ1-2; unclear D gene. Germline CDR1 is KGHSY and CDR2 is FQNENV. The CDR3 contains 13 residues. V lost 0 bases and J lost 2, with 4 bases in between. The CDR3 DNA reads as TGTGCCAGCAGCCAATCGGCAAACTATGGCTACACCTTC. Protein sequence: CASSQSANYGYTF.

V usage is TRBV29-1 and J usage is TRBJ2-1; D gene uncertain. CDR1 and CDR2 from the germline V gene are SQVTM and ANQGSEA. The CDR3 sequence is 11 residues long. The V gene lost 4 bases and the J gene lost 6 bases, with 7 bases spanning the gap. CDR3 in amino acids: CSVGQINEQFF. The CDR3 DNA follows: TGCAGCGTTGGCCAGATCAATGAGCAGTTCTTC.

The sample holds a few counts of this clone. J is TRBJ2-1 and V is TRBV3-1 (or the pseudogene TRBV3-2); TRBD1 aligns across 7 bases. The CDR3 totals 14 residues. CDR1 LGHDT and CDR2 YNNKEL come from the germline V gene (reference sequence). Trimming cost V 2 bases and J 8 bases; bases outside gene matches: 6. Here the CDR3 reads CASSQRDSLDEQFF. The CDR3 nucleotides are TGTGCCAGCAGCCAACGGGACAGCTTGGATGAGCAGTTCTTC.

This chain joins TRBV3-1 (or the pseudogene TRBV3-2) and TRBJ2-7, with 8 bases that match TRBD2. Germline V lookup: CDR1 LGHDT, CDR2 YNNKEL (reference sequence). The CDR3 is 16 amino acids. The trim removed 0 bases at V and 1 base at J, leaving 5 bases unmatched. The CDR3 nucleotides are TGTGCCAGCAGCCAAGAAAAGGCTAGCGGGTCCTACGAGCAGTACTTC. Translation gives CASSQEKASGSYEQYF.

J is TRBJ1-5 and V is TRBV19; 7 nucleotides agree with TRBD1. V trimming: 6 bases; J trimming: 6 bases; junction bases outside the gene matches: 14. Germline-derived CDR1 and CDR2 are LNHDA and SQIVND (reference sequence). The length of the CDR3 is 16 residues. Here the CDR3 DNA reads TGTGCCAGTAGACCGGCCGACAGGGATAGGACTCAGCCCCAGCATTTT. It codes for CASRPADRDRTQPQHF. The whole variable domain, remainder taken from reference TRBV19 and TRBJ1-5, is DGGITQSPKYLFRKEGQNVTLSCEQNLNHDAMYWYRQDPGQGLRLIYYSQIVNDFQKGDIAEGYSVSREKKESFPLTVTSAQKNPTAFYLCASRPADRDRTQPQHFGDGTRLSIL.

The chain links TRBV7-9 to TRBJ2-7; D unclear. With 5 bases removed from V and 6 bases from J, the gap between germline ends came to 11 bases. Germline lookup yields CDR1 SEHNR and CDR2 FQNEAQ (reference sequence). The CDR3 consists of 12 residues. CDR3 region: CASSPPSREQYF. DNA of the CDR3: TGTGCCAGCAGCCCCCCGTCTCGCGAGCAGTACTTC. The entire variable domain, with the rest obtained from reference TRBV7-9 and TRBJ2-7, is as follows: DTGVSQNPRHKITKRGQNVTFRCDPISEHNRLYWYRQTLGQGPEFLTYFQNEAQLEKSRLLSDRFSAERPKGSFSTLEIQRTEQGDSAMYLCASSPPSREQYFGPGTRLTVT.

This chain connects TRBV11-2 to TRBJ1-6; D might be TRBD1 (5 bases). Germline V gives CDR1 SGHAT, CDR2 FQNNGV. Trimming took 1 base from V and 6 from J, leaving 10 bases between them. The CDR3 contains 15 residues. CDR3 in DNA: TGTGCCAGCAGCTTAGCTCCAGGGTTTAATTCACCCCTCCACTTT. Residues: CASSLAPGFNSPLHF.

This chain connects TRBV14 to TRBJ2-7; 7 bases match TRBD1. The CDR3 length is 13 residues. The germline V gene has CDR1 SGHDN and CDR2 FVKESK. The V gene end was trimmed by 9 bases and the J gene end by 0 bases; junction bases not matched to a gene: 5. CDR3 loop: CASGTADSYEQYV. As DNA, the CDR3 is TGTGCCAGTGGGACAGCCGACTCCTACGAGCAGTACGTC.

CDR3 loop: CATREQVNQPQHF. The CDR3 nucleotides are TGTGCCACCCGCGAACAGGTCAATCAGCCCCAGCATTTT. V is TRBV15 and J is TRBJ1-5; a possible D gene is TRBD1 (5 bases). Deletions cut 8 bases from V and 3 bases from J, with 11 bases between. The CDR3 spans 13 residues. Germline assignment: CDR1 LNHNV and CDR2 YYDKDF (reference sequence).

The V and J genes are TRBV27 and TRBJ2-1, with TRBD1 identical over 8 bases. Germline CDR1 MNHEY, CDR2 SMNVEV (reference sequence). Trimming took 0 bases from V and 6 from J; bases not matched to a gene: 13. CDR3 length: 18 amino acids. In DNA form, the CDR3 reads TGTGCCAGCAGTTTATCGGCCCCGGACAGGGTTGGTTTCAATGAGCAGTTCTTC. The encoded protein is CASSLSAPDRVGFNEQFF.

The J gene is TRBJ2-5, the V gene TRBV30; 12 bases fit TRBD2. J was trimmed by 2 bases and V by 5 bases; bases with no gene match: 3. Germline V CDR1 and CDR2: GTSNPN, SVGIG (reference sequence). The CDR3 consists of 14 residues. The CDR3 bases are TGTGCCTGGTCAGGACTAGCGGGACAAGAGACCCAGTACTTC. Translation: CAWSGLAGQETQYF.

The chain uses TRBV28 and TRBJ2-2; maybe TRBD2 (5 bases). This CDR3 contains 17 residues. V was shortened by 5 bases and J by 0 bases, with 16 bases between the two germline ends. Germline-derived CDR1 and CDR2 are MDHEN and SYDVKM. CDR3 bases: TGTGCCAGCAGTCCTCCCCCGCGAGCGGCGAACACCGGGGAGCTGTTTTTT. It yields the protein CASSPPPRAANTGELFF.

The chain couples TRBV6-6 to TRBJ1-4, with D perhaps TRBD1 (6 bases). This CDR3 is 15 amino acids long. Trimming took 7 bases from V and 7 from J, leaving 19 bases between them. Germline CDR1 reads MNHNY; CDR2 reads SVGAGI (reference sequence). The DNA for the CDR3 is TGTGCCAGCAAAACCGGACAGCAGGTCTCTGAAAAACTGTTTTTT. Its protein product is CASKTGQQVSEKLFF.